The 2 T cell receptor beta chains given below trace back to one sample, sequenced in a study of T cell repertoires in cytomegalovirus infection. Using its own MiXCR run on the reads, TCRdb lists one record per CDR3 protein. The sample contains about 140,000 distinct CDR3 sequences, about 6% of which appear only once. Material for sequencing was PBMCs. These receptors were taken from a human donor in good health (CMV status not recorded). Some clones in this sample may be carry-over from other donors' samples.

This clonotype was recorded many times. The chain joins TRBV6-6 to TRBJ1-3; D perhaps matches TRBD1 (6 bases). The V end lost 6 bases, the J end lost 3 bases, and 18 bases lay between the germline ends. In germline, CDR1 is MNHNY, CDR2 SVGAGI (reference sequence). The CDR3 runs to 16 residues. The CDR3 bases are TGTGCCAGCAGCCTCGAGGGGGGGGCGTATGGAAACACCATATATTTT. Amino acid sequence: CASSLEGGAYGNTIYF.

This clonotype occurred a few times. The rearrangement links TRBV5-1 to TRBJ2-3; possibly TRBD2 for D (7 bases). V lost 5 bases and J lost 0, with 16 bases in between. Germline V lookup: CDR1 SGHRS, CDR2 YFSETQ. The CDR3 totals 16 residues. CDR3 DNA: TGCGCCAGCAGGTCTGGGGGGGCTGTCAGCACAGATACGCAGTATTTT. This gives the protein CASRSGGAVSTDTQYF.